This TCR beta chain comes out of a study of blood T cell repertoires in COVID-19. Only in-frame clones appear in the TCRdb table, and some are missing; sequencing was by immunoSEQ multiplex PCR. The sample consists of roughly 98,000 clones, over 80% of them appearing once. Germline V gene sequence: CDR1 LNHDA, CDR2 SQIVND (reference sequence). This CDR3 region has 17 residues. Trimming took off 6 bases at V and 5 bases at J, with 25 bases between the two ends. This clone was observed a few times. Input material: peripheral blood. This receptor was identified in a woman between 65 and 79 years old with active or convalescent COVID-19. The chain employs TRBV19 and TRBJ1-2, with a tentative D call TRBD1 (5 bases). The CDR3 DNA is TGTGCCAGTAGGCGGGGGACTCTTGAAGAAGGGGTGTATGGCTACACCTTC. Translation: CASRRGTLEEGVYGYTF.